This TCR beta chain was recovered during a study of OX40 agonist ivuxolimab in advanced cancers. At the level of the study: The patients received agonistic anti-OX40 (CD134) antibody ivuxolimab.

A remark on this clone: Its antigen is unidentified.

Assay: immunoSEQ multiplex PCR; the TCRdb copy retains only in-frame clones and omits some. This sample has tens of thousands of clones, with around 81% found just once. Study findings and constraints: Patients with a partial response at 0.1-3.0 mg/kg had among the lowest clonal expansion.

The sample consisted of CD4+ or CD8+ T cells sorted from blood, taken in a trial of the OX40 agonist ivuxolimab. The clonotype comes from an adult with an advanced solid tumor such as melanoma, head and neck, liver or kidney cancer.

The chain's CDR3 is CASSRNLNTEAFF. The CDR3 bases are TGTGCCAGCAGCCGCAACCTGAACACTGAAGCTTTCTTT. The rearrangement joins TRBV28 to TRBJ1-1; D uncertain. Germline V gives CDR1 MDHEN, CDR2 SYDVKM. Deletions cut 6 bases from V and 0 bases from J, with 8 bases between. The CDR3 extends over 13 amino acids.